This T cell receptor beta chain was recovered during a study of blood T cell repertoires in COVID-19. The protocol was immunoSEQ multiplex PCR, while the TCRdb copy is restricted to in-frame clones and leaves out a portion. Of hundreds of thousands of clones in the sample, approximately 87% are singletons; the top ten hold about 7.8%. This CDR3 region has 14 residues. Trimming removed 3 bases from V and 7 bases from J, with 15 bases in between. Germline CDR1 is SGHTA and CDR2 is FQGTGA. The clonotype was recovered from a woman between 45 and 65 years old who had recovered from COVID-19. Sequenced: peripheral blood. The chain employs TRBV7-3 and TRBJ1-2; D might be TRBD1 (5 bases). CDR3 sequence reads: CASSLGGPGGGYTF. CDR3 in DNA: TGTGCCAGCAGCTTGGGAGGGCCTGGGGGTGGCTACACCTTC.